This entry concerns a single T cell receptor beta chain. The data originate from a study of Ad26.COV2.S vaccination and SARS-CoV-2 variants. Profiling relied on immunoSEQ multiplex PCR, and the TCRdb table lists in-frame clones only, not all of them. The table lists fewer than 900,000 clones, 80% to 90% of them singletons. Described treatment: some 19 received Ad26.COV2.S at low or high dose, single or two shots; 5 received placebo; per-sample allocation not given. Sample collection was performed on day 63 after the first vaccine or placebo injection. The germline CDR1 and CDR2 sequences are LGHDT and YNNKEL (reference sequence). This CDR3 is 18 amino acids long. The ends lost 1 base at V and 6 bases at J; junction bases unmatched: 14.

This sequence originates from a person aged 18 to 65 who received the Ad26.COV2.S COVID-19 vaccine or a placebo. V gene TRBV3-1 (or the pseudogene TRBV3-2) combines with J gene TRBJ2-7; TRBD2 matches at 11 bases. The material sequenced was peripheral blood, taken in a trial of Ad26.COV2.S vaccine versus placebo. This CDR3 reads CASSQGSSGRSLGLEQYF. The CDR3 DNA sequence: TGTGCCAGCAGCCAAGGATCTAGCGGGAGGTCCTTGGGCCTCGAGCAGTACTTC.